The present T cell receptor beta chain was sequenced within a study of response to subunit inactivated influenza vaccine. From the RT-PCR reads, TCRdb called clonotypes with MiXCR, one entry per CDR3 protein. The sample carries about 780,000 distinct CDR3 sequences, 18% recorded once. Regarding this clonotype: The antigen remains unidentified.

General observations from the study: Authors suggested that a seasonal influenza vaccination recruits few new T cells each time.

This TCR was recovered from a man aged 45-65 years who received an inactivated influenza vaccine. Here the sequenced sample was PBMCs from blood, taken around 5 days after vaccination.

For the CDR3, the DNA is TGTGCCAGCAGTGAAGGGGAGGCTCAGCCCCAGCATTTT. Its translation is CASSEGEAQPQHF. This chain joins TRBV6-1 and TRBJ1-5, with D unclear. Trimming cost V 1 base and J 6 bases, with 7 bases left between them. Germline CDR1 and CDR2: MNHNS and SASEGT. The CDR3 covers 13 residues.